This T cell receptor beta chain was documented in a study of shared clonotypes between healthy human individuals (TCRdb year 2020). Context from the whole study: Two women and a few men aged 18 to 49 years were included in the cohort. Per donor, three plates each were used for CD4 naive and CD4 memory, two for CD8 naive, and one for CD8 memory. To estimate repertoire size and how much clonotypes are shared between individuals, the study performed deep sequencing of blood TCR repertoires from a few healthy adults. To increase sequencing depth and limit assay-specific biases, different laboratories used diverse techniques to prepare libraries and sequence TCR repertoires. Leukapheresis yielded between about 0.8 and 9.5 billion PBMCs per donor.

Using the deep immunoSEQ assay, multiplex PCR amplified TCR CDR3 regions from genomic DNA. Genomic DNA extracted from each cell subset was distributed evenly over all wells of several immunoSEQ 96-well plates, and each plate served as one replicate. For sorted subsets, each replicate PCR was loaded with about 0.2 ug genomic DNA, equivalent to 32,000 or so T cell genomes. Purified libraries were quantified with a Qubit 3.0 fluorometer, sized on a Bioanalyzer 2100, and re-quantified with the KAPA Library Quantification kit. Each immunoSEQ 96-well plate was sequenced on its own single-read 150-cycle Illumina NextSeq 550 flow cell. The authors processed their data as follows. Because only junctional sequences without quality scores were contained in the immunoSEQ output, filtering matching that applied to full-length reads could not be performed. Sequences were annotated with PyIR, a Python wrapper for IgBLAST v1.9, using IMGT germline references to assign V/J genes and CDR3. Any read was removed if the V/J assignment was weak (E-value above 1e-6), the CDR3 was missing, or the read contained stop codons, out-of-frame junctions, or ambiguous translated residues. V3J clonotypes were defined by identical inferred V gene, J gene, and CDR3 amino acid sequence. The percentage overlap between two repertoires was calculated by dividing the number of shared unique clonotypes by the size of the smaller repertoire. Repertoire richness was assessed with RTK rarefaction, the Chao1 estimator, and Recon v2.1 estimates of unobserved clonotypes. OLGA was used to compute generation probabilities for all TCRbeta clonotypes that the gDNA method yielded from a few donors. Held by TCRdb, this immuneACCESS table contains in-frame sequences only and omits some clones. Under half of the omission traces to an unresolved V gene where checked; the cause of the rest is unknown. V and J calls and clone size are given by that table; D and trimming were obtained from the DNA. This sample holds 2,500,000 or so clones; 85% to 95% were observed only once. The biggest ten clones account for about 0.41% of the sample.

The donors were healthy, HIV-negative adults who had no recently reported acute infections or vaccinations. Every donor was a Caucasian adult residing in Nashville, Tennessee, USA. CD4+ T cells were enriched through magnetic negative selection, after which naive cells were positively selected on CD45RA and the remaining negative fraction served as the memory subset. Blood was collected by leukapheresis, and PBMCs were isolated by Ficoll-Histopaque density gradient centrifugation and then cryopreserved in liquid nitrogen vapor phase. Purity and quantity of every magnetically sorted T cell population were checked by analytical flow cytometry. Each sorted fraction had its genomic DNA isolated and then quantified by UV absorbance on a Nanodrop 2000c. Summary of the overall study and its limitations: When a handful of donors were compared, the shared fraction of clonotypes was 5% to 6.5% for naive CD4, roughly 3.3% for naive CD8, about 2.4% for memory CD4, and 0.35% to 0.5% for memory CD8. Because the study included a small number of donors, the genetic and exposure-history diversity represented was limited. Sampling was restricted to blood, and TCR repertoires in tissue are likely to differ from TCR repertoires in blood. Pairwise subsampling led to the expectation that sequencing depth would affect the degree of clonotype sharing among donors. Rarefaction of sorted-subset datasets indicated incomplete sequencing despite the large sequencing depth. Clonotypes shared by all four sorted-subset donors showed higher generation probabilities than non-shared clonotypes. Naive subsets generally had larger estimated clonotype richness than memory subsets did.

The junction carries 22 bases between V and J, which are trimmed by 1 base and 0 bases respectively. Via the germline V gene, CDR1 is SGHAT and CDR2 FQNNGV. The CDR3, cysteine through phenylalanine, is 19 amino acids long. Left in the record is the CDR3 DNA by itself, 57 bases read in frame from the first base. As to this clone: The antigen it binds to is not known. Within one base of it there is no much larger clone, and no base qualities were kept.

The sequence was collected from a man aged 18 to 35 in good health. Some clones in this sample may be carry-over from other donors' samples. The sample comprised naive CD4+ T cells from PBMCs. The sample's cell subset or site, from its label and the paper: CD45RA+ positively selected. The V gene is TRBV11-2 and the J gene is TRBJ2-7; the D gene may be TRBD1 or TRBD2, since each aligns over 6 bases. The CDR3 reads CASSLVFSFGGRDSYEQYF. The DNA sequence follows: TGTGCCAGCAGCTTAGTGTTTTCATTCGGGGGCAGGGACTCCTACGAGCAGTACTTC.